The rows below give T cell receptor beta chains drawn from one sample of a study of T cell responses to AZD1222 COVID-19 vaccine. The table came from immunoSEQ multiplex PCR; TCRdb's copy has only in-frame clones and leaves some out. The table has roughly 76,000 clones, roughly 90% seen once. Sequenced here: peripheral blood, sampled on day 0 of AZD1222 vaccination. Every receptor here comes from an adult in good health. Each CDR3 is given without its conserved first and last residue.

v_call: TRBV2; cdr3_aa: ASSKQGNNRETQY
v_call: TRBV7-9; cdr3_aa: ASSYGQGDSNEQF
v_call: TRBV5-1; cdr3_aa: ASAIAGTTRSEKLF
v_call: TRBV28; cdr3_aa: ASSLGTSGAYEQY
v_call: TRBV5-4; cdr3_aa: ASSLLIAAGDNEQF
v_call: TRBV12-5; cdr3_aa: ASGLRTNNQPQH
v_call: TRBV3-1/TRBV3-2; cdr3_aa: ASSQEGNPSEAF
v_call: TRBV5-1; cdr3_aa: ASSRPPMNTEAF
v_call: TRBV10-2; cdr3_aa: ASSESRAVNYGYT
v_call: TRBV28; cdr3_aa: ASSKKGYGYT
v_call: TRBV20-1; cdr3_aa: SASPLAEHNEQF
v_call: TRBV11-2; cdr3_aa: ASSPSRDGYGYT
v_call: TRBV24-1; cdr3_aa: ATRGQGRDTEAF
v_call: TRBV18; cdr3_aa: ASSAEGSSGNTIY
v_call: TRBV13; cdr3_aa: ASSPSGSGGQETQY
v_call: TRBV2; cdr3_aa: ASSEFQGGGYT
v_call: TRBV5-1; cdr3_aa: ASSAGQGVQSPLH
v_call: TRBV19; cdr3_aa: ASSRDRGYGYT
v_call: TRBV11-2; cdr3_aa: ASSFRDTEAF
v_call: TRBV10-3; cdr3_aa: AIRAAGATDTQY
v_call: TRBV5-1; cdr3_aa: ASSPDGAWRTEAF
v_call: TRBV18; cdr3_aa: ASSPGDEKLF
v_call: TRBV19; cdr3_aa: ASSIGRSRGQPQH
v_call: TRBV6-4; cdr3_aa: ASSDSGLAGREQF
v_call: TRBV11-2; cdr3_aa: ASSPDASGTDTDTQY
v_call: TRBV5-4; cdr3_aa: ASSLQGGTYGYT
v_call: TRBV4-2; cdr3_aa: ASSQSILAGGTNEQF
v_call: TRBV14; cdr3_aa: ASSQVDSAIGYT
v_call: TRBV5-4; cdr3_aa: ASSSVAGVETQY